This T cell receptor beta chain was sequenced for a study of CD8 T cells in ankylosing spondylitis. Findings and caveats of the study: It was reported that disease-linked clones were significantly enriched in matched ankylosing spondylitis synovial fluid. Peripheral blood held disease-linked clones only at relatively low frequency, and these were CD8+. Several highly homologous variants made up a TCR beta motif that seemed to typify ankylosing spondylitis blood.

TCRdb re-analysed the 5' RACE reads in MiXCR, keeping a single row per CDR3 protein. The sample shows around 440,000 distinct CDR3 sequences, about 15% of them seen only once. CDR1 KGHSH and CDR2 LQKENI come from the germline V gene. The CDR3 runs to 16 residues. Trimming cost V 5 bases and J 0 bases, with 11 bases left between them. Concerning this clonotype itself: The target antigen is unknown.

Sequencing used blood, either unsorted or a sorted T cell fraction (not recorded which). The rearrangement joins TRBV18 to TRBJ2-6; D is unresolved. This receptor was taken from a male donor with ankylosing spondylitis. The CDR3 nucleotides are TGTGCCAGCTCATGGGTGGACCGCTCTGGGGCCAACGTCCTGACTTTC. Translation: CASSWVDRSGANVLTF.